This TCR beta chain derives from a study of shared clonotypes between healthy human individuals (dated by TCRdb to the early 2020s). Looking at the study overall: Two women and a few men aged 18 to 49 years were included in the cohort. For each donor, CD4 naive and CD4 memory were each run on three plates, CD8 naive on two plates, and CD8 memory on one plate. To estimate repertoire size and how much clonotype sharing occurs between individuals, the study deeply sequenced the blood TCR repertoires of a handful of healthy adults. To increase sequencing depth and limit assay-specific biases, TCR repertoire library preparation and sequencing were carried out by different laboratories using diverse techniques. Each donor's leukapheresis produced roughly between roughly 0.85 and 10 billion PBMCs. The full study reports these points: Clonotypes shared by all four sorted-subset donors showed higher generation probabilities than non-shared clonotypes. Naive subsets generally had larger estimated clonotype richness than memory subsets did. Across a handful of donors, approximately 5% of naive CD4, around 3.5% of naive CD8, 2.3% of memory CD4, and approximately 0.4% of memory CD8 clonotypes were shared. Pairwise subsampling led to the expectation that sequencing depth would affect the degree of clonotype sharing among donors. Incomplete sequencing was indicated by rarefaction of sorted-subset datasets, despite the large sequencing depth. The small number of donors limited the genetic and exposure-history diversity represented. Sampling was limited to blood, and TCR repertoires in tissue likely differ from TCR repertoires in blood.

TCR CDR3 regions were amplified from genomic DNA by multiplex PCR using the deep immunoSEQ assay. Extracted genomic DNA from each cell subset was spread evenly across all wells of several immunoSEQ 96-well plates, with each plate serving as a replicate. Each replicate PCR for sorted subsets received around 210 ng genomic DNA, equal to roughly 29,000 T cell genomes. Purified libraries were measured with a Qubit 3.0 fluorometer, size-checked on a Bioanalyzer 2100, and measured again with the KAPA Library Quantification kit. Every immunoSEQ 96-well plate was sequenced on a dedicated single-read 150-cycle Illumina NextSeq 550 flow cell. For the original study's pipeline: The immunoSEQ output contained only junctional sequences without quality scores, so filtering could not match that applied to full-length reads. Sequences were annotated with PyIR, a Python wrapper for IgBLAST v1.9, using IMGT germline references to assign V/J genes and CDR3. Reads were removed for weak V/J assignments (E-value above 1e-6), missing CDR3, stop codons, out-of-frame junctions, or ambiguous translated residues. V3J clonotypes were defined as sequences sharing the same inferred V gene, J gene, and CDR3 amino acid sequence. To compute the percentage overlap between repertoires, the number of shared unique clonotypes was divided by the size of the smaller repertoire. Repertoire richness was assessed with RTK rarefaction, the Chao1 estimator, and Recon v2.1 estimates of unobserved clonotypes. For all TCRbeta clonotypes obtained by the gDNA method from a few donors, generation probabilities were computed with OLGA. This immuneACCESS table, as held by TCRdb, lists in-frame sequences with V and J called but not all clones. Of the missing ones, under half trace to an unresolved V gene in checked studies; the others have no known cause. Clone size and the V and J calls come from that table; the DNA yielded D and trimming. This sample lists about 1,800,000 clones; less than 95% were detected once. In total, the top ten clones hold roughly 1% of the sample.

CD8 naive samples were CD45RO-negative cells positively selected for CCR7, giving a CD45RA+CCR7+ population that excluded TemRA cells. Healthy HIV-negative adults with no recently reported acute infections or vaccinations were included as donors. All donors were Caucasian adults living in Nashville, Tennessee, USA. Blood was collected by leukapheresis, and PBMCs were isolated by Ficoll-Histopaque density gradient centrifugation and then cryopreserved in liquid nitrogen vapor phase. Purity and quantity of every magnetically sorted T cell population were checked by analytical flow cytometry. Each sorted fraction had its genomic DNA isolated and then quantified by UV absorbance on a Nanodrop 2000c. For this clone: Its binding antigen is unknown. Per-base qualities were not stored, and no clone one base away is much larger.

As encoded in the germline V gene (reference sequence), CDR1 is SEHNR while CDR2 is FQNEAQ. The CDR3 starts with the cysteine, ends with the phenylalanine, and has 17 residues. The kept DNA is CDR3 alone, 51 bases in frame from the first base. The junction shows trimming of 4 bases on V and 0 bases on J, and the gene matches do not reach 12 bases of it. The rearrangement joined TRBV7-9 to TRBJ2-7, with 7 middle bases fitting TRBD2. The source is a man aged 18 to 35 in good health. Sequencing was done on a sample of naive CD8+ T cells sorted from blood. Explained via the paper, the cell subset or site label denotes: CD45RA+CCR7+. The DNA reads TGTGCCAGCAGCTCCCAGGCTACTAGCGCAAACTCCTACGAGCAGTACTTC. This is translated as CASSSQATSANSYEQYF. Extended through the reference TRBV7-9 and TRBJ2-7 proteins, this CDR3 yields the full variable domain: DTGVSQNPRHKITKRGQNVTFRCDPISEHNRLYWYRQTLGQGPEFLTYFQNEAQLEKSRLLSDRFSAERPKGSFSTLEIQRTEQGDSAMYLCASSSQATSANSYEQYFGPGTRLTVT.